Presented here are 30 T cell receptor beta chains from one specimen sequenced in a study of CD8+ T cells in alopecia areata. Reverse transcription of extracted RNA yielded cDNA, which provided the sequencing template. The data were produced by immunoSEQ multiplex PCR, yet TCRdb's version contains in-frame clones alone and is incomplete. Of some 170,000 clones in the sample, 59% were seen once. The specimen was CD4+ T cells sorted from blood, collected at week 0. The receptors here all came from a human donor with alopecia areata.

CDR3: CASGKGPAEKLFF. The CDR3 DNA is TGTGCCAGCGGGAAGGGACCGGCCGAAAAACTGTTTTTT. The rearrangement links TRBV2 to TRBJ1-4; tentative D call: TRBD1 (5 bases). Trimming took 8 bases from V and 8 from J, leaving 15 bases between them. The CDR3 contains 13 residues. Germline V gene data show CDR1 as SNHLY and CDR2 as FYNNEI.

V is TRBV7-6 and J is TRBJ2-7; perhaps TRBD2 as D (5 bases). Deletions cut 6 bases from V and 1 base from J, with 16 bases between. Looked up from germline, CDR1 is SGHVS and CDR2 is FNYEAQ. This CDR3 has 15 amino acids. CDR3 sequence reads: CASSPAVRSSYEQYF. The CDR3 DNA reads TGTGCCAGCAGTCCAGCGGTCAGGTCATCCTACGAGCAGTACTTC.

The CDR3 reads CASSRQGFYEQYF. The CDR3 coding sequence is TGTGCCAGTAGTAGACAGGGGTTCTACGAGCAGTACTTC. V usage is TRBV19 and J usage is TRBJ2-7; 8 bases agree with TRBD1. The CDR3 has 13 residues. Trimming at V came to 4 bases and at J to 3 bases, leaving 2 bases not matched to a gene. CDR1 is LNHDA, CDR2 SQIVND, per germline (reference sequence).

The chain is built from TRBV9 and TRBJ1-2, with D hard to call. Germline V gives CDR1 SGDLS, CDR2 YYNGEE. V gave up 4 bases and J gave up 6 bases, with 16 bases separating them. The CDR3 loop spans 14 amino acids. The CDR3 spells CASSPVPPINGYTF. In DNA form, the CDR3 reads TGTGCCAGCAGCCCCGTACCCCCCATTAATGGCTACACCTTC.

This chain links TRBV23-1 with TRBJ1-5; 7 positions match TRBD1. TRBV23-1 counts as an open reading frame of uncertain function. The CDR3 loop spans 16 amino acids. After removal of 6 bases from V and 5 bases from J, the junction contained 13 bases not matched to a gene. The CDR3 DNA follows: TGCGCCAGCAGCTTAGAACCAGGGGGTAGGGATCAGCCCCAGCATTTT. Amino acid sequence: CASSLEPGGRDQPQHF.

The CDR3 region has the DNA TGTGCCTGGAGTGTGCACTTTCGGACCACAGATACGCAGTATTTT. Protein product: CAWSVHFRTTDTQYF. The chain links TRBV30 to TRBJ2-3, with D hard to call. The V end lost 0 bases, the J end lost 2 bases, and 12 bases lay between the germline ends. Per germline, CDR1 GTSNPN and CDR2 SVGIG (reference sequence). There are 15 residues in the CDR3.

This chain uses TRBV7-9 with TRBJ2-2; 14 nucleotides line up with TRBD2. J was trimmed by 3 bases and V by 6 bases; bases with no gene match: 6. Looked up from germline, CDR1 is SEHNR and CDR2 is FQNEAQ (reference sequence). The CDR3 is 17 residues long. The chain's CDR3 is CASRSGLAGAHTGELFF. DNA for the CDR3: TGTGCCAGCAGATCGGGACTAGCGGGGGCCCACACCGGGGAGCTGTTTTTT. Full variable domain (remainder filled in from reference TRBV7-9 and TRBJ2-2): DTGVSQNPRHKITKRGQNVTFRCDPISEHNRLYWYRQTLGQGPEFLTYFQNEAQLEKSRLLSDRFSAERPKGSFSTLEIQRTEQGDSAMYLCASRSGLAGAHTGELFFGEGSRLTVL.

This clone was seen just once. The V call is TRBV25-1, the J call TRBJ1-6, with D tentatively TRBD1 (5 bases). The CDR3 extends over 12 amino acids. Germline CDR1 is MGHDK and CDR2 is SYGVNS. The V end was cut by 7 bases, the J end by 9 bases, with 10 bases between. CDR3 bases: TGTGCCAGCAAGCAGGGTGCTTCACCCCTCCACTTT. Its protein product is CASKQGASPLHF.

J is TRBJ1-1 and V is TRBV4-2, with 7 bases fitting TRBD1. The J segment lost 3 bases and the V segment lost 7 bases, leaving 14 bases of the junction unmatched. Germline CDR1 and CDR2: LGHNA and YNFKEQ. This CDR3 is built from 16 residues. The CDR3 DNA reads TGTGCCAGCAAACCAAGACAGGGTAGGGTGGACACTGAAGCTTTCTTT. Its protein product is CASKPRQGRVDTEAFF.

The CDR3 nucleotides are TGCAGTGCCTTTGATAATCCTGAGCAGTTCTTC. Amino acid sequence: CSAFDNPEQFF. This sequence joins TRBV20-1 and TRBJ2-1; D gene uncertain. The CDR3 is 11 residues long. Germline V gene data show CDR1 as DFQATT and CDR2 as SNEGSKA (reference sequence). Trimming stripped 6 bases from V and 9 bases from J, with 12 bases between.

The rearrangement links TRBV4-2 to TRBJ2-2; 7 bases map to TRBD1. CDR1 LGHNA and CDR2 YNFKEQ come from the germline V gene. The CDR3 loop spans 15 amino acids. V was clipped by 2 bases and J by 5 bases; unmatched bases: 5. Here the CDR3 DNA reads TGTGCCAGCAGCCAAAGACAGGGACGGACCGGGGAGCTGTTTTTT. Amino acids: CASSQRQGRTGELFF.

The CDR3 here is CASSPGLAYGYTF. In DNA form, the CDR3 reads TGTGCCAGCTCACCTGGTTTAGCCTATGGCTACACCTTC. The chain is built from TRBV18 and TRBJ1-2, with D unresolved. The V end was cut by 3 bases, the J end by 4 bases, with 9 bases between. This CDR3 has 13 amino acids. Germline-derived CDR1 and CDR2 are KGHSH and LQKENI.

As for this clone: Other nucleotide sequences from this sample produce the same CDR3. J is TRBJ2-3 and V is TRBV29-1; D is unclear. This CDR3 is built from 10 residues. The V end was cut by 6 bases, the J end by 5 bases, with 6 bases between. Germline V lookup: CDR1 SQVTM, CDR2 ANQGSEA. The CDR3 DNA reads as TGCAGCGTCTTTAGAGATACGCAGTATTTT. This translates into CSVFRDTQYF.

V is TRBV30 and J is TRBJ1-6; D ambiguous. Germline V gives CDR1 GTSNPN, CDR2 SVGIG (reference sequence). The V gene lost 7 bases and the J gene lost 1 base, with 20 bases spanning the gap. This CDR3 has 17 amino acids. CDR3 bases: TGTGCCTTGAAGCAATACTCCCTGCGGTCCTATAATTCACCCCTCCACTTT. This sequence encodes CALKQYSLRSYNSPLHF.

This clone was picked up a small number of times. This chain links TRBV7-2 with TRBJ2-5; TRBD2 matches at 7 bases. Germline V CDR1 and CDR2: SGHTA, FQGNSA. The CDR3 totals 15 residues. The V gene end was trimmed by 1 base and the J gene end by 2 bases; junction bases not matched to a gene: 4. DNA for the CDR3: TGTGCCAGCAGCTTAGGAGCGGGGTGGCAAGAGACCCAGTACTTC. Translated: CASSLGAGWQETQYF.

This clone showed up just once. The CDR3 nucleotides are TGTGCCAGCAGCGTTAATCCGGACAGCGCCTACGAGCAGTACTTC. Translation gives CASSVNPDSAYEQYF. The chain carries TRBV9 and TRBJ2-7; D possibly corresponds to TRBD1 (6 bases). The CDR3 contains 15 residues. Trimming pared 2 bases from V and 2 bases from J, leaving 14 bases between. Germline CDR1 reads SGDLS; CDR2 reads YYNGEE.

The chain couples TRBV29-1 to TRBJ2-5, with 9 positions matching TRBD1. The length of the CDR3 is 12 residues. The germline CDR1 and CDR2 sequences are SQVTM and ANQGSEA. V lost 4 bases, J lost 11 bases, and 8 bases stayed unmatched. This CDR3 reads CSVAQGAQEQYF. CDR3 in DNA: TGCAGCGTTGCACAGGGGGCGCAAGAGCAGTACTTC. The variable domain in full, completed from reference TRBV29-1 and TRBJ2-5, reads SAVISQKPSRDICQRGTSLTIQCQVDSQVTMMFWYRQQPGQSLTLIATANQGSEATYESGFVIDKFPISRPNLTFSTLTVSNMSPEDSSIYLCSVAQGAQEQYFGPGTRLLVL.

The chain is built from TRBV29-1 and TRBJ2-2; D is perhaps TRBD2 (6 bases). Germline lookup yields CDR1 SQVTM and CDR2 ANQGSEA. This CDR3 contains 15 residues. Trimming took off 6 bases at V and 4 bases at J, with 18 bases between the two ends. CDR3 sequence: CSVIGTSGGTGELFF. In DNA form, the CDR3 reads TGCAGCGTGATCGGAACGTCCGGGGGCACCGGGGAGCTGTTTTTT.

This clone was seen a few times. This chain connects TRBV5-1 to TRBJ1-2; a weak D match, TRBD1 (6 bases). In germline, CDR1 is SGHRS, CDR2 YFSETQ. The length of the CDR3 is 14 residues. Trimming pared 0 bases from V and 6 bases from J, leaving 12 bases between. The CDR3 sequence is CASSLDREPDGYTF. The CDR3 nucleotides are TGCGCCAGCAGCTTGGACAGGGAACCAGATGGCTACACCTTC.

V gene TRBV4-1 combines with J gene TRBJ2-5; D unresolved. This CDR3 has 13 amino acids. Between the trimmed V and J ends, which lost 3 bases and 5 bases, there was a span of 10 bases. Per the germline V gene, CDR1 is MGHRA and CDR2 is YSYEKL. CDR3 in amino acids: CASSQYVAETQYF. CDR3 sequence (DNA): TGCGCCAGCAGCCAGTATGTGGCGGAGACCCAGTACTTC.

The rearrangement uses TRBV15 and TRBJ1-2; D possibly corresponds to TRBD1 (6 bases). CDR3 size: 13 residues. V lost 4 bases and J 4 bases, leaving 10 bases between the germline ends. Germline-derived CDR1 and CDR2 are LNHNV and YYDKDF (reference sequence). DNA of the CDR3: TGTGCCACCAGCATGGGACACCTCTATGGCTACACCTTC. This codes for CATSMGHLYGYTF. Supplemented by reference TRBV15 and TRBJ1-2, the full variable domain reads DAMVIQNPRYQVTQFGKPVTLSCSQTLNHNVMYWYQQKSSQAPKLLFHYYDKDFNNEADTPDNFQSRRPNTSFCFLDIRSPGLGDTAMYLCATSMGHLYGYTFGSGTRLTVV.

This clone was detected only once. The rearrangement joins TRBV23-1 to TRBJ1-6, with D unresolved. TRBV23-1 is an open reading frame whose function is uncertain. Trimming left V 1 base short and J 4 bases short, with 20 bases between. The CDR3 length is 19 residues. In nucleotides, the CDR3 is TGCGCCAGCAGTCAATTCTATGCCCCCGGGAGTAGGTATAATTCACCCCTCCACTTT. Its protein is CASSQFYAPGSRYNSPLHF.

The chain links TRBV30 to TRBJ1-1; D remains unclear. The germline V gene encodes CDR1 GTSNPN and CDR2 SVGIG (reference sequence). Trimming took off 1 base at V and 4 bases at J, with 10 bases between the two ends. The CDR3 loop spans 13 amino acids. CDR3 residues: CAWSALAGTEAFF. CDR3 DNA: TGTGCCTGGAGTGCCCTAGCCGGCACTGAAGCTTTCTTT.

The chain links TRBV25-1 to TRBJ2-2, with TRBD1 identical over 7 bases. CDR1 is MGHDK, CDR2 SYGVNS, per germline. This CDR3 region has 15 residues. V was clipped by 5 bases and J by 5 bases; unmatched bases: 8. The CDR3 DNA is TGTGCCAGCAGTCCCAACAGGGGAGTGACCGGGGAGCTGTTTTTT. This translates into CASSPNRGVTGELFF.

The V call is TRBV4-1, the J call TRBJ2-3; 11 bases line up with TRBD2. CDR1 and CDR2 (germline): MGHRA, YSYEKL. The CDR3 has 18 residues. Germline trimming cut 1 base from V and 1 base from J; bases unmatched to any gene: 7. The CDR3 region is CASSQVSGGEVGTDTQYF. The CDR3 bases are TGCGCCAGCAGCCAAGTTAGCGGGGGGGAGGTTGGCACAGATACGCAGTATTTT.

The chain carries TRBV4-2 and TRBJ2-5, with 9 bases matching TRBD1. CDR1 LGHNA and CDR2 YNFKEQ come from the germline V gene. The length of the CDR3 is 14 residues. V dropped 2 bases and J dropped 6; count of bases not matched to a gene: 4. The CDR3 nucleotides are TGTGCCAGCAGCCAACCTGGACAGGGGAAGACCCAGTACTTC. Its protein is CASSQPGQGKTQYF.

The chain recombines TRBV30 with TRBJ1-4; TRBD1 aligns across 9 bases. Germline-derived CDR1 and CDR2 are GTSNPN and SVGIG (reference sequence). V trimming: 3 bases; J trimming: 11 bases; junction bases outside the gene matches: 7. CDR3 length equals 13 residues. The CDR3 nucleotides read TGTGCCTGGAGAAGTGGGACAGGGTGGAAACTGTTTTTT. It encodes CAWRSGTGWKLFF.

The rearrangement uses TRBV29-1 and TRBJ1-1; D gene uncertain. The CDR3 has 13 residues. The germline CDR1 and CDR2 sequences are SQVTM and ANQGSEA. V was trimmed by 5 bases and J by 0 bases, leaving 10 bases between them. In DNA, the CDR3 is TGCAGCGTTTTGGACGGGTTGAACACTGAAGCTTTCTTT. Translated: CSVLDGLNTEAFF.

The rearrangement joins TRBV27 to TRBJ2-3, with unresolved D. The CDR3 is 13 residues long. Germline V gene lookup returns CDR1 MNHEY and CDR2 SMNVEV (reference sequence). Between the trimmed V and J ends, which lost 8 bases and 0 bases, there was a span of 9 bases. DNA for the CDR3: TGTGCCAGCCAGAATCCTAGCACAGATACGCAGTATTTT. Translated: CASQNPSTDTQYF.

This clone was found a few times. The chain employs TRBV29-1 and TRBJ1-5; 10 bases are a match to TRBD1. Germline V gives CDR1 SQVTM, CDR2 ANQGSEA. The CDR3 contains 14 residues. The V and J ends lost 6 bases and 2 bases, in that order; junction bases with no gene match: 4. The CDR3: CSVGQGRGNQPQHF. The CDR3 DNA reads as TGCAGCGTGGGACAGGGGAGAGGCAATCAGCCCCAGCATTTT.